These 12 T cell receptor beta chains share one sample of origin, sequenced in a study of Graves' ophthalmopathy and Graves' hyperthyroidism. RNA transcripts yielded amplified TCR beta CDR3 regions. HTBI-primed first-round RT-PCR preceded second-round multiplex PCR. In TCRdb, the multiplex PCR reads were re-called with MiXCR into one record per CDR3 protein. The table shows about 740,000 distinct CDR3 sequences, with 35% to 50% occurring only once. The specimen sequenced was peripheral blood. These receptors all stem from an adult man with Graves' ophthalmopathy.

The CDR3 nucleotides are TGTGCCAGCACTGAAGCCTATTACGAGCAGTACTTC. Protein product: CASTEAYYEQYF. The chain combines TRBV6-9 with TRBJ2-7; D is undetermined. CDR3 length: 12 residues. V lost 7 bases to trimming and J lost 4 bases, with 11 bases between them. CDR1 is MNHGY, CDR2 SVAAGI, per germline.

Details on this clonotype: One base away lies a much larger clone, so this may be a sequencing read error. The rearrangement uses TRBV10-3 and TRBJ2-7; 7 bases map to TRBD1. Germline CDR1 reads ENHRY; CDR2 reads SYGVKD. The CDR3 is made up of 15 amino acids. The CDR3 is CAIRGGQANSYEQCF. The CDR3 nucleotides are TGTGCCATCCGTGGCGGACAGGCAAACTCCTACGAGCAGTGCTTC.

Written as DNA, the CDR3 is TGTGCCATCAGTGAGTCCCCTGGGACAGGGACCAATCAGCCCCAGCATTTT. It yields the protein CAISESPGTGTNQPQHF. The J gene is TRBJ1-5, the V gene TRBV10-3; 9 nucleotides agree with TRBD1. Looked up from germline, CDR1 is ENHRY and CDR2 is SYGVKD. V was clipped by 0 bases and J by 3 bases; unmatched bases: 6. This CDR3 comprises 17 residues.

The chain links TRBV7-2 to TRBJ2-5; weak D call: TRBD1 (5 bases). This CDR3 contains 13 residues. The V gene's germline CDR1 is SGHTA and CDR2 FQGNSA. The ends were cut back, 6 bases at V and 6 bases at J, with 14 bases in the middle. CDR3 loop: CASSLPGLKTQYF. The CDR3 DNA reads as TGTGCCAGCAGTTTACCAGGGCTCAAGACCCAGTACTTC. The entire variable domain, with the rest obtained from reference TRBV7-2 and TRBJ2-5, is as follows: GAGVSQSPSNKVTEKGKDVELRCDPISGHTALYWYRQSLGQGLEFLIYFQGNSAPDKSGLPSDRFSAERTGGSVSTLTIQRTQQEDSAVYLCASSLPGLKTQYFGPGTRLLVL.

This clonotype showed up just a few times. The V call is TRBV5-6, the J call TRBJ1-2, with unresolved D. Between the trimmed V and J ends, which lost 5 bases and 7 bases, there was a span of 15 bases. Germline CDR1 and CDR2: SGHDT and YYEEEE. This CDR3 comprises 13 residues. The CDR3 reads CASRVGGQAGYTF. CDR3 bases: TGTGCCAGCAGAGTGGGAGGGCAGGCTGGCTACACCTTC.

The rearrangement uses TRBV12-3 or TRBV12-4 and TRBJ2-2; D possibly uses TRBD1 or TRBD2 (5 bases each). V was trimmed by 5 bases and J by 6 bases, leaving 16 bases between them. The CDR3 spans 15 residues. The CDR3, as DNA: TGTGCCAGCAGTACACCCGGGGCTATTGCCGGGGAGCTGTTTTTT. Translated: CASSTPGAIAGELFF.

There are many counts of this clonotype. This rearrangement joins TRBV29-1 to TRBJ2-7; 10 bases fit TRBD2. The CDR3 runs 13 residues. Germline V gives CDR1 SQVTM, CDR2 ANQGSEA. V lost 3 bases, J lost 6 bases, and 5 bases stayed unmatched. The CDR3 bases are TGCAGCGTTGAGCGGACTAGCGGCGCCGAGCAGTACTTC. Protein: CSVERTSGAEQYF.

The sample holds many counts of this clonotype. The CDR3 nucleotides are TGTGCCAGCAGGGGGGGGTCGACCTACGAGCAGTACTTC. It codes for CASRGGSTYEQYF. The chain carries TRBV25-1 and TRBJ2-7; 7 positions agree with TRBD2. The V and J ends lost 6 bases and 2 bases, in that order; junction bases with no gene match: 4. The CDR3 consists of 13 residues. Germline V gives CDR1 MGHDK, CDR2 SYGVNS.

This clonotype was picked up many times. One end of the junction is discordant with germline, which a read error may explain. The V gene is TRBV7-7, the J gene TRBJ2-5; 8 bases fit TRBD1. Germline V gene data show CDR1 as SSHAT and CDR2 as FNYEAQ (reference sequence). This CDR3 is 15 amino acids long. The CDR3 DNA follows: TGTGCTAGCAGCTCCGGACAGGGAATTCAAGAGACCCAGTACTTC. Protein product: CASSSGQGIQETQYF.

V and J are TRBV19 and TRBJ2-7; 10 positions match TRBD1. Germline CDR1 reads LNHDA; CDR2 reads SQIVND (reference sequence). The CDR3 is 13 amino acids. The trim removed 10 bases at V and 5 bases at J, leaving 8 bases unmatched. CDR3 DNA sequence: TGTGCCAACCCGGGACAGGGGCAGCACGAGCAGTACTTC. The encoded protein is CANPGQGQHEQYF. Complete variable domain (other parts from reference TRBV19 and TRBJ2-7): DGGITQSPKYLFRKEGQNVTLSCEQNLNHDAMYWYRQDPGQGLRLIYYSQIVNDFQKGDIAEGYSVSREKKESFPLTVTSAQKNPTAFYLCANPGQGQHEQYFGPGTRLTVT.

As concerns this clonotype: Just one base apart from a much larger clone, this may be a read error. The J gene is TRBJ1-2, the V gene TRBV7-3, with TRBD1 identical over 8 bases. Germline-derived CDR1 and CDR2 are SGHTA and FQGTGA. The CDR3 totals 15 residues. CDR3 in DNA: TGTGCCAGCAGCCTAAGGACAGGGTGGAACTATGGCCACACCTTC. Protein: CASSLRTGWNYGHTF.

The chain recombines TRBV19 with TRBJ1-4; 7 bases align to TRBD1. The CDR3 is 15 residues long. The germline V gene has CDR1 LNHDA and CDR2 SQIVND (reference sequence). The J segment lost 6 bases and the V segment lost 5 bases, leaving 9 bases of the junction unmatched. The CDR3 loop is CASSGVRGLDEKLFF. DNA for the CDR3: TGTGCCAGTAGTGGTGTGAGGGGGCTCGATGAAAAACTGTTTTTT.